Here is one TCR beta chain with its context. Its antigen remains unknown. The data were taken from a study of T cell repertoires in cytomegalovirus infection. Overall study: Newly reported HLA-C-restricted and thoroughly characterized HLA-B-restricted CMV epitopes were employed.

Via MiXCR, TCRdb re-called the reads, giving one row per CDR3 protein. The table lists 160,000 or so distinct CDR3 sequences, less than 25% of them singletons, with under 30% in the top ten. Germline values: CDR1 SGHTA, CDR2 FQGNSA. This CDR3 has 14 residues. Trimming removed 3 bases from V and 1 base from J, with 9 bases in between. The genes are TRBV7-2 and TRBJ1-1, with D unresolved. The receptor's source is a human donor in good health (CMV status not recorded). Some clones in this sample may be carry-over from other donors' samples. Sequencing was performed on CD8+ T cells from cultured PBMCs, taken from culture after CMV antigen stimulation. The CDR3 is CASSFVSTNTEAFF. The CDR3 coding sequence is TGTGCCAGCAGCTTTGTCTCGACGAACACTGAAGCTTTCTTT. The full variable domain, in which reference TRBV7-2 and TRBJ1-1 provide the parts outside the CDR3, is GAGVSQSPSNKVTEKGKDVELRCDPISGHTALYWYRQSLGQGLEFLIYFQGNSAPDKSGLPSDRFSAERTGGSVSTLTIQRTQQEDSAVYLCASSFVSTNTEAFFGQGTRLTVV.